This TCR beta chain was sequenced for a study of T cell responses to AZD1222 COVID-19 vaccine. The repertoire was sequenced with immunoSEQ multiplex PCR; TCRdb's copy has only in-frame clones and lacks some. This sample has roughly 150,000 clones, with 70% to 90% found just once. Findings of the study overall: Among the donors, most were white British and more were female, and clonal diversity was possibly underestimated.

In regard to this clone: The antigen is undetermined.

Per the germline V gene, CDR1 is LGHNA and CDR2 is YSLEER. The V gene lost 2 bases and the J gene lost 3 bases, with 20 bases spanning the gap. This CDR3 has 17 residues. The specimen was peripheral blood, collected on day 0 of MenACWY control vaccination. V usage is TRBV4-3 and J usage is TRBJ2-7; maybe TRBD1 (5 bases). This TCR came from an adult in good health. CDR3 sequence: CASSQRVQDLSVYEQYF. CDR3 nucleotide sequence: TGCGCCAGCAGCCAAAGAGTACAGGATTTATCTGTCTACGAGCAGTACTTC.